The 23 T cell receptor beta chains given below trace back to one sample, sequenced in a study of T cell responses to AZD1222 COVID-19 vaccine. This table comes from immunoSEQ multiplex PCR, and its TCRdb copy is limited to in-frame clones, with some not included. The sample yields 60,000 to 90,000 clones, roughly 84% seen once. The material sequenced was peripheral blood, taken 28 days after the second AZD1222 dose. The receptors were gathered from an adult who received the AZD1222 COVID-19 vaccine.

This chain connects TRBV7-2 to TRBJ1-2; possible D gene TRBD1, 6 bases. The CDR3 loop spans 15 amino acids. V shed 3 bases and J shed 4 bases, with 15 bases lying between them. The germline gives CDR1 SGHTA, CDR2 FQGNSA. CDR3 in amino acids: CASSLGGDTIYGYTF. Here the CDR3 DNA reads TGTGCCAGCAGCTTGGGGGGGGACACTATCTATGGCTACACCTTC.

The rearrangement links TRBV28 to TRBJ2-7, with D possibly matching TRBD1 (5 bases). V gave up 11 bases and J gave up 0 bases, with 11 bases separating them. The germline gives CDR1 MDHEN, CDR2 SYDVKM. The CDR3 extends over 12 amino acids. The CDR3 loop is CAGQTASYEQYF. The CDR3, as DNA: TGTGCCGGGCAGACAGCCTCCTACGAGCAGTACTTC. Complete variable domain (other parts from reference TRBV28 and TRBJ2-7): DVKVTQSSRYLVKRTGEKVFLECVQDMDHENMFWYRQDPGLGLRLIYFSYDVKMKEKGDIPEGYSVSREKKERFSLILESASTNQTSMYLCAGQTASYEQYFGPGTRLTVT.

The chain joins TRBV27 to TRBJ1-6, with D unresolved. The CDR3 is made up of 15 amino acids. Germline assignment: CDR1 MNHEY and CDR2 SMNVEV (reference sequence). Deletions cut 5 bases from V and 6 bases from J, with 14 bases between. The CDR3 loop is CASSELPSRNSPLHF. CDR3 sequence (DNA): TGTGCCAGCAGTGAACTCCCCAGCCGTAATTCACCCCTCCACTTT.

This clone has just one count. The rearrangement uses TRBV3-1 (or the pseudogene TRBV3-2) and TRBJ1-1; D gene uncertain. The CDR3 is 14 amino acids. Trimming pared 8 bases from V and 6 bases from J, leaving 19 bases between. Germline V lookup: CDR1 LGHDT, CDR2 YNNKEL (reference sequence). CDR3 sequence: CASRPQQPSPEAFF. CDR3 nucleotide sequence: TGTGCCAGCCGCCCCCAACAGCCTAGCCCTGAAGCTTTCTTT.

The chain joins TRBV19 to TRBJ1-6; no definite D call. Trimming removed 7 bases from V and 6 bases from J, with 10 bases in between. CDR1 and CDR2 from the germline V gene are LNHDA and SQIVND (reference sequence). The CDR3 consists of 13 residues. In DNA form, the CDR3 reads TGTGCCAGTACGACATACTCTAATTCACCCCTCCACTTT. Translating it yields CASTTYSNSPLHF. The variable domain in full, completed from reference TRBV19 and TRBJ1-6, reads DGGITQSPKYLFRKEGQNVTLSCEQNLNHDAMYWYRQDPGQGLRLIYYSQIVNDFQKGDIAEGYSVSREKKESFPLTVTSAQKNPTAFYLCASTTYSNSPLHFGNGTRLTVT.

This sequence joins TRBV19 and TRBJ1-5; D call uncertain. This CDR3 has 14 amino acids. Germline CDR1 is LNHDA and CDR2 is SQIVND (reference sequence). V dropped 3 bases and J dropped 6 bases, with 12 bases sitting between them. CDR3 in DNA: TGTGCCAGTAGTATTCAGGTATCGTTTCAGCCCCAGCATTTT. This codes for CASSIQVSFQPQHF.

This sequence joins TRBV9 and TRBJ2-1, with D maybe TRBD1 (5 bases). This CDR3 is built from 13 residues. With 4 bases removed from V and 9 bases from J, the gap between germline ends came to 14 bases. Germline assignment: CDR1 SGDLS and CDR2 YYNGEE. The CDR3 DNA is TGTGCCAGCAGCACCGACCAGGGTTTTGAGCAGTTCTTC. It specifies CASSTDQGFEQFF.

The CDR3, as DNA: TGTGCCAGCAGTTTGTCTAGCGGGGGGGCCAGGGATGAGCAGTTCTTC. Translating it yields CASSLSSGGARDEQFF. V gene TRBV6-4 combines with J gene TRBJ2-1; the match to TRBD2 covers 12 bases. The junction had 10 bases not matched to a gene; V was cut back by 5 bases and J by 8 bases. The CDR3 has 16 amino acids. CDR1 and CDR2 (germline): MRHNA, SNTAGT.

This clone is categorized as medium-sized. V is TRBV6-5 and J is TRBJ1-5; D is possibly TRBD1 (5 bases). Germline V CDR1 and CDR2: MNHEY, SVGAGI. The V gene lost 8 bases and the J gene lost 0 bases, with 11 bases spanning the gap. This CDR3 is 14 amino acids long. In nucleotides, the CDR3 is TGTGCCAGCCGACGGGGGTATAGCAATCAGCCCCAGCATTTT. Residues: CASRRGYSNQPQHF.

J is TRBJ1-1 and V is TRBV9; no definite D call. The CDR3 loop spans 14 amino acids. The V and J ends lost 0 bases and 1 base respectively, with 7 bases between them. Per the germline V gene, CDR1 is SGDLS and CDR2 is YYNGEE. The CDR3 DNA is TGTGCCAGCAGCGTAGTCTACGGGAACACTGAAGCTTTCTTT. Encoded protein: CASSVVYGNTEAFF.

V is TRBV7-9 and J is TRBJ1-4, with D possibly matching TRBD1 (5 bases). CDR1 is SEHNR and CDR2 is FQNEAQ in the germline V gene (reference sequence). The CDR3 has 14 amino acids. Trimming pared 4 bases from V and 5 bases from J, leaving 11 bases between. CDR3: CASSSGQDNEKLFF. The CDR3 DNA sequence: TGTGCCAGCAGCTCCGGACAAGACAATGAAAAACTGTTTTTT.

The chain carries TRBV9 and TRBJ1-2; TRBD1 matches at 7 bases. V trimming: 5 bases; J trimming: 0 bases; junction bases outside the gene matches: 22. The CDR3 runs 20 residues. Germline loops: CDR1 SGDLS, CDR2 YYNGEE. The DNA for the CDR3 is TGTGCCAGCAGACCCCTTTTTTTTCGGGACAGCCCAGGAACTAACTATGGCTACACCTTC. Translation: CASRPLFFRDSPGTNYGYTF.

This clone has only one observation. The chain carries TRBV6-5 and TRBJ2-2; no definite D call. This CDR3 contains 13 residues. CDR1 is MNHEY, CDR2 SVGAGI, per germline. With 6 bases removed from V and 6 bases from J, the gap between germline ends came to 11 bases. The CDR3 DNA follows: TGTGCCAGCAGAAAAATGGGCGCCGGGGAGCTGTTTTTT. Translating gives CASRKMGAGELFF.

This chain's CDR3 is CASSFGRNTEAFF. CDR3 nucleotides: TGTGCCAGCAGTTTCGGCAGGAACACTGAAGCTTTCTTT. This sequence joins TRBV12-3 or TRBV12-4 and TRBJ1-1; no definite D call. The V and J ends lost 3 bases and 1 base respectively, with 6 bases between them. The CDR3 is 13 amino acids.

The chain has TRBV5-4 and TRBJ1-1, with a possible D match to TRBD1 (5 bases). Germline assignment: CDR1 SGHNT and CDR2 YYREEE (reference sequence). This CDR3 region has 16 residues. Trimming shortened V by 5 bases and J by 1 base, and 18 bases separated the two germline ends. The CDR3: CASSYPGTIGNTEAFF. The CDR3 DNA sequence: TGTGCCAGCAGTTATCCAGGGACTATCGGGAACACTGAAGCTTTCTTT.

The chain combines TRBV28 with TRBJ1-4; the match to TRBD1 covers 7 bases. The CDR3 contains 14 residues. CDR1 is MDHEN and CDR2 is SYDVKM in the germline V gene. After removal of 6 bases from V and 7 bases from J, the junction contained 8 bases not matched to a gene. CDR3 residues: CASSQPSGGEKLFF. CDR3 nucleotides: TGTGCCAGCAGCCAACCCTCAGGGGGTGAAAAACTGTTTTTT.

This clone was seen just once. V and J are TRBV9 and TRBJ1-3, with TRBD1 as a possible D gene (6 bases). With 3 bases removed from V and 6 bases from J, the gap between germline ends came to 13 bases. This CDR3 comprises 14 residues. CDR1 is SGDLS and CDR2 is YYNGEE in the germline V gene. CDR3 residues: CASSAGQLANTIYF. CDR3 nucleotide sequence: TGTGCCAGCAGCGCCGGACAGTTGGCAAACACCATATATTTT. The complete variable domain, with remaining parts taken from reference TRBV9 and TRBJ1-3, reads DSGVTQTPKHLITATGQRVTLRCSPRSGDLSVYWYQQSLDQGLQFLIQYYNGEERAKGNILERFSAQQFPDLHSELNLSSLELGDSALYFCASSAGQLANTIYFGEGSWLTVV.

This clone has a single count. This chain links TRBV24-1 with TRBJ2-3; perhaps D is TRBD1 or TRBD2 (5 bases each). V was pared by 10 bases and J by 4 bases, with 17 bases between. Germline V gives CDR1 KGHDR, CDR2 SFDVKD. CDR3 length equals 14 residues. DNA of the CDR3: TGTGCCACGCATTCAGGGATCGGGGCAGATACGCAGTATTTT. Translating it yields CATHSGIGADTQYF.

The chain uses TRBV11-2 and TRBJ2-1; TRBD2 agrees at 8 bases. The CDR3 runs to 15 residues. Germline V lookup: CDR1 SGHAT, CDR2 FQNNGV. V lost 6 bases, J lost 8 bases, and 12 bases stayed unmatched. The CDR3 reads CASRPAGTSIDEQFF. CDR3 bases: TGTGCCAGCAGACCCGCCGGGACTAGTATTGATGAGCAGTTCTTC.

In its sample, this clone was seen once. This chain links TRBV4-1 with TRBJ1-5, with a weak D call TRBD1 (5 bases). The V and J ends lost 1 base and 0 bases respectively, with 10 bases between them. Germline CDR1 MGHRA, CDR2 YSYEKL. The CDR3 is made up of 16 amino acids. DNA of the CDR3: TGCGCCAGCAGCCAAGGGGGCTCTCTTAGCAATCAGCCCCAGCATTTT. Translating it yields CASSQGGSLSNQPQHF.

The V call is TRBV5-5, the J call TRBJ1-2; 10 bases line up with TRBD1. This CDR3 is built from 13 residues. The germline V gene has CDR1 SGHKS and CDR2 YYEKEE (reference sequence). With V trimmed by 3 bases and J by 10 bases, 6 bases remained unmatched. In DNA form, the CDR3 reads TGTGCCAGCAGCTCGGGGGACAGGGGTAACTACACCTTC. Translation: CASSSGDRGNYTF.

This chain uses TRBV19 with TRBJ1-1; a weak D match, TRBD1 (6 bases). V lost 6 bases and J lost 1, with 18 bases in between. Germline V gene data show CDR1 as LNHDA and CDR2 as SQIVND (reference sequence). The CDR3 spans 16 residues. CDR3 nucleotides: TGTGCCAGTAGGGAACAGGGCGCTCTGGGGAACACTGAAGCTTTCTTT. Amino acids: CASREQGALGNTEAFF.

V is TRBV7-9 and J is TRBJ1-3; D is undetermined. The CDR3 spans 14 residues. The V end lost 4 bases, the J end lost 3 bases, and 10 bases lay between the germline ends. CDR1 SEHNR and CDR2 FQNEAQ come from the germline V gene (reference sequence). Here the CDR3 DNA reads TGTGCCAGCAGCTCACAGAAAAATGGAAACACCATATATTTT. Amino acids: CASSSQKNGNTIYF. Variable domain in full (rest from reference TRBV7-9 and TRBJ1-3): DTGVSQNPRHKITKRGQNVTFRCDPISEHNRLYWYRQTLGQGPEFLTYFQNEAQLEKSRLLSDRFSAERPKGSFSTLEIQRTEQGDSAMYLCASSSQKNGNTIYFGEGSWLTVV.